These T cell receptor beta chains were read from a single sample in a study of T-cell memory formation after mild COVID-19. Using its own MiXCR run on the 5' RACE reads, TCRdb lists one record per CDR3 protein. The data show roughly 410,000 distinct CDR3 sequences, 20% to 30% seen once. The sequencing sample was made of PBMCs or a T cell subset sorted from them (not recorded which). These receptors originate from an adult woman who had mild COVID-19 (a few samples of this study predate the infection). Cell type and time point are not known. CDR3s include the opening cysteine and the closing phenylalanine or tryptophan. The D gene is left open where the match is weak. Not all rows give a size; the values are once, few, many and, for expanded clones, a class.

TRBV7-2	many	TRBJ2-3	TRBD2	TGTGCCAGCAGCGCCGGGACTATAGCTAGCACAGATACGCAGTATTTT	CASSAGTIASTDTQYF
TRBV20-1	few	TRBJ2-7	NA	TGCAGTGCTAGTCTCGGCAGTACCTACGAGCAGTACTTC	CSASLGSTYEQYF
TRBV7-9	NA	TRBJ2-1	NA	TGTGCCAGCAGCTTCAATCGGAGGCAGTTCTTC	CASSFNRRQFF
TRBV5-4	NA	TRBJ1-1	NA	TGTGCCAGCAGCTTACTCGGACAGCAGGATGAAGCTTTCTTT	CASSLLGQQDEAFF
TRBV12-3/TRBV12-4	few	TRBJ1-5	TRBD1	TGTGCCAGCAGTTTACCGGGACAGGGAAGCAATCAGCCCCAGCATTTT	CASSLPGQGSNQPQHF
TRBV5-4	few	TRBJ2-5	TRBD1	TGTGCCAGCAGCCCGTGGACAGGGGGCAAAGAGACCCAGTACTTC	CASSPWTGGKETQYF
TRBV19	NA	TRBJ2-3	TRBD2	TGTGCCAGTAGTATAGACACTAGCGGGAGCACAGATACGCAGTATTTT	CASSIDTSGSTDTQYF
TRBV7-2	NA	TRBJ1-2	NA	TGTGCCAGCAGCTTAGTCGGGCTGAACTATGGCTACACCTTC	CASSLVGLNYGYTF
TRBV9	NA	TRBJ1-2	NA	TGTGCCAGCAGCGTAGACTCAGGGTATGGCTACACCTTC	CASSVDSGYGYTF
TRBV7-9	NA	TRBJ2-7	NA	TGTGCCAGCAGCCAATTAGGGTTCTACGAGCAGTACTTC	CASSQLGFYEQYF
TRBV24-1	NA	TRBJ1-5	TRBD1	TGTGCCACCAGTGATGGGACAGGGTCACGGCCCCAGCATTTT	CATSDGTGSRPQHF
TRBV27	NA	TRBJ2-7	TRBD1	TGTGCCAGCAGTTTATTCGGGACAGACCAATATGAGCAGTACTTC	CASSLFGTDQYEQYF
TRBV5-1	few	TRBJ1-2	NA	TGCGCCAGCAGCACTTCGACGGTGAACTATGGCTACACCTTC	CASSTSTVNYGYTF
TRBV28	NA	TRBJ1-2	TRBD1	TGTGCCAGCAGTTTATCCCCGGGACAGGGGGCCGGGGGCTACACCTTC	CASSLSPGQGAGGYTF
TRBV3-1	NA	TRBJ2-7	TRBD2	TGTGCCAGCAGCCAAGCCCTAGCGGGAGACGAGCAGTACTTC	CASSQALAGDEQYF
TRBV20-1	NA	TRBJ2-1	NA	TGCAGTGCGGTCGGACAGTCCTACAATGAGCAGTTCTTC	CSAVGQSYNEQFF
TRBV24-1	NA	TRBJ2-2	NA	TGTGCCCCGGGAGCCTTGAACACCGGGGAGCTGTTTTTT	CAPGALNTGELFF
TRBV7-2	NA	TRBJ1-2	NA	TGTGCCAGCAGCTTTAAGGATGGCTACACCTTC	CASSFKDGYTF
TRBV29-1	few	TRBJ2-6	NA	TGCAGCGTTGAAGATAGACGAGGCTTTGGGGCCAACGTCCTGACTTTC	CSVEDRRGFGANVLTF
TRBV7-9	few	TRBJ1-3	NA	TGTGCCAGCAGGTCTGATGGGGGCCTTGGAAACACCATATATTTT	CASRSDGGLGNTIYF
TRBV7-8	NA	TRBJ1-1	NA	TGTGCCAGCAGACCGGGGACTCTCGCGGGGGCTTTCTTT	CASRPGTLAGAFF
TRBV25-1	NA	TRBJ1-1	NA	TGTGCCAGAAGTGACTTGGAGTCTGGAGCGAGAGAAGCTTTCTTT	CARSDLESGAREAFF
TRBV24-1	NA	TRBJ1-5	NA	TGTGCCACCAGTGATAGGTATTCCCAGCATTTT	CATSDRYSQHF
TRBV3-1	few	TRBJ1-1	NA	TGTGCCAGCAGCCAAGATCGGACTGAAGCTTTCTTT	CASSQDRTEAFF
TRBV10-3	NA	TRBJ2-5	TRBD2	TGTGCCATCAGCGGGAGTAGCGGGAGAAGGGAGACCCAGTACTTC	CAISGSSGRRETQYF
TRBV7-3	NA	TRBJ1-1	NA	TGTGCCAGCAGCTTAAGCCCCCGGACGGTGAACACTGAAGCTTTCTTT	CASSLSPRTVNTEAFF
TRBV12-3/TRBV12-4	NA	TRBJ2-3	NA	TGTGCCAGCAGTCTTACCGGGAGCTCAGATACGCAGTATTTT	CASSLTGSSDTQYF
TRBV15	NA	TRBJ2-5	TRBD2	TGTGCCACCAGCAGAGATAGAACTAGCGGGAGTGGGGATGAGGGGACCCAGTACTTC	CATSRDRTSGSGDEGTQYF
TRBV6-2/TRBV6-3	NA	TRBJ2-2	NA	TGTGCCAGCATTCGGGCTTTAACCGGGGAGCTGTTTTTT	CASIRALTGELFF
TRBV5-1	NA	TRBJ2-7	TRBD1	TGCGCCAGCAGCCGCACCGGGACAGGCAGGGACGAGCAGTACTTC	CASSRTGTGRDEQYF